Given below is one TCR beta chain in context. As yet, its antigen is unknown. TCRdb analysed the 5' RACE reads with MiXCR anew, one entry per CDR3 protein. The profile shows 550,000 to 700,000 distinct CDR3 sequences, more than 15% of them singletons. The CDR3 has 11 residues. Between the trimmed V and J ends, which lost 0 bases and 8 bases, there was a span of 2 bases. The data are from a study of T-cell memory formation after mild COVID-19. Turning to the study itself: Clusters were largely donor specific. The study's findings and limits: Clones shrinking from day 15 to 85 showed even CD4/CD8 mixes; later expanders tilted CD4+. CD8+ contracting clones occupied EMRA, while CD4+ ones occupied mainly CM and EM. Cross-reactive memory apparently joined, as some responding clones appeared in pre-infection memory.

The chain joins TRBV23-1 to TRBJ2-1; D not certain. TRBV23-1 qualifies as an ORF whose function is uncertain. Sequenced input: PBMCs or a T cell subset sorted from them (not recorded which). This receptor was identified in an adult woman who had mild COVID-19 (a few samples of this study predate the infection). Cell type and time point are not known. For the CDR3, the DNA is TGCGCCAGCAGTCAATCTTATGAGCAGTTCTTC. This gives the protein CASSQSYEQFF.